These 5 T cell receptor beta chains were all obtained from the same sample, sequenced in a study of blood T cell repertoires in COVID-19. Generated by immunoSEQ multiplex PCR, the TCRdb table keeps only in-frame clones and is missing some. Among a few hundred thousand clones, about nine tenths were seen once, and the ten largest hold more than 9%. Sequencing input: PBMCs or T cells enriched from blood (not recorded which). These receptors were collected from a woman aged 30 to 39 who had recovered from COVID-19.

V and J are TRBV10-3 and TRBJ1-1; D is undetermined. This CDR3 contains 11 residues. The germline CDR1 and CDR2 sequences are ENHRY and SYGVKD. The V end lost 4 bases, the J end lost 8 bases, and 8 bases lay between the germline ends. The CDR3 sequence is CAISGTTEAFF. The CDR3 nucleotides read TGTGCCATCAGTGGTACTACGGAAGCTTTCTTT.

Written as DNA, the CDR3 is TGTGCCAGCAGCCCAGGACAGTTAACGCAACAGTTCTTC. The encoded protein is CASSPGQLTQQFF. V gene TRBV11-2 combines with J gene TRBJ2-1; a weak D match, TRBD1 (6 bases). The CDR3 extends over 13 amino acids. In germline, CDR1 is SGHAT, CDR2 FQNNGV. Trimming shortened V by 5 bases and J by 13 bases, and 18 bases separated the two germline ends.

The CDR3 coding sequence is TGCGCCAGCAGCGCTCGTAAACCGGGACTAGCGGGAGTAAGCACCGGGGAGCTGTTTTTT. Amino acids: CASSARKPGLAGVSTGELFF. This chain joins TRBV4-3 and TRBJ2-2; 14 bases are a match to TRBD2. V gave up 5 bases and J gave up 4 bases; unmatched junction bases: 15. The CDR3 sequence is 20 residues long. The germline V gene encodes CDR1 LGHNA and CDR2 YSLEER.

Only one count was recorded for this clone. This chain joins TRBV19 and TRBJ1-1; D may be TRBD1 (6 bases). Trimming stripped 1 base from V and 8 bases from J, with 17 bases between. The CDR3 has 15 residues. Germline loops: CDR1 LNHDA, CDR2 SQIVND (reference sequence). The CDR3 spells CASSIGPGTSTEAFF. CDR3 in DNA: TGTGCCAGTAGTATAGGCCCCGGGACAAGTACCGAAGCTTTCTTT.

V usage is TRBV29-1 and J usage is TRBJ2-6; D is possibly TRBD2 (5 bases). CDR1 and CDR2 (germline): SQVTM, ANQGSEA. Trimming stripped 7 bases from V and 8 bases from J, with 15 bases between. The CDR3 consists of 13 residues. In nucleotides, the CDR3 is TGCAGCGCCCGTTATCCGGGATCCAACGTCCTGACTTTC. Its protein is CSARYPGSNVLTF.